This TCR beta chain was sequenced during a study of Ad26.COV2.S vaccination and SARS-CoV-2 variants (dated by TCRdb to the early 2020s). As for the study more broadly: Sequencing of the TCRbeta repertoire served to evaluate the specificity and breadth of SARS-CoV-2-reactive T cell receptors following Ad26.COV2.S vaccination. A total of 32 samples were included in the TCR-sequenced set, comprising some 20 Ad26.COV2.S vaccine recipients, 5 placebo recipients and 8 SARS-CoV-2 convalescent individuals. Beyond this particular receptor, the publication reports: Compared with placebo recipients, Ad26.COV2.S recipients showed higher spike-specific TCR breadth (P = 0.0014). After vaccination, spike-specific CD8+ and CD4+ T cell responses were reported to show substantial breadth. Vaccine and placebo recipients had comparable non-spike TCR breadth, which fits with the vaccine containing only spike. The authors noted that the TCR breadth and depth analyses may have underestimated total T cell responses.

CDR3 length: 13 amino acids, cysteine to phenylalanine. Only the CDR3 region is kept as DNA, spanning 39 bases read in frame from base 1. CDR1 is given as MNHNY and CDR2 as SVGAGI, both from the germline V gene (reference sequence). Trimming takes 4 bases off V and 6 bases off J; junction bases not matched to a gene: 5. The immunoSEQ Assay was used to sequence TCRbeta CDR3 regions. After extraction, genomic DNA underwent amplification by bias-controlled multiplex PCR, followed by high-throughput sequencing. The study's processing was this. To quantify the absolute abundance of each unique TCRbeta CDR3 region, sequences were collapsed and filtered. T cell fraction was estimated by normalization of TCRbeta template counts to usable DNA, with usable DNA being measured through amplification of reference genes present in all nucleated cells. Repertoire TCRs were annotated as SARS-CoV-2-specific by exact matching of V gene, CDR3 amino acid sequence and J gene to a known reactive TCR set. The reference SARS-CoV-2 TCR set came from MIRA and was filtered for enrichment in COVID-19-positive ImmuneCODE repertoires, removing public or cross-reactive TCRs. Using the MIRA antigens, annotated TCRs were further analysed by specific ORF or by position within an ORF. Depth was the summed frequency of annotated unique rearrangements, while breadth was defined as annotated unique rearrangements over total unique productive rearrangements. TCR breadth was compared between groups using two-sided Wilcoxon rank-sum tests. As stored in TCRdb, this immuneACCESS dataset retains in-frame rearrangements with V and J assigned. A fraction of the clones does not appear; measured against another copy, unresolved V genes explain less than half of the discrepancy, and the remainder lacks a known reason. V, J and clone size are those of that table, while D and trimming were read from the DNA. Counted in this sample were hundreds of thousands of clones; about 91% of them appeared once. 3% to 5% of the sample is in the top ten clones.

Explained via the paper, the time point label denotes: individuals recovered from natural SARS-CoV-2 infection. As to this clone: Its antigen is still unknown. One base away there is no much larger clone; base qualities are not given.

Specimen: peripheral blood, collected after recovery from COVID-19. This chain joins TRBV6-6 to TRBJ2-7, and 8 junctional nucleotides match TRBD1. This clonotype was sampled from a human donor who had recovered from COVID-19. The sequenced DNA: TGTGCCAGCAGTTTGGACAGGGCCCGCGAGCAGTACTTC. It specifies CASSLDRAREQYF.